What follows are 6 T cell receptor beta chains derived from one specimen sequenced in a study of cytomegalovirus exposure and HLA in healthy donors. With 60 Vbeta and 13 Jbeta primers, the PCR was carried out. Profiling relied on immunoSEQ multiplex PCR, and the TCRdb table lists in-frame clones only, not all of them. This table has about 120,000 clones, roughly 86% appearing once. Sample: PBMCs. These receptors originate from a young man in good health and CMV-seronegative.

The rearrangement links TRBV4-2 to TRBJ1-1, with TRBD1 matching over 9 bases. Looked up from germline, CDR1 is LGHNA and CDR2 is YNFKEQ. There are 12 residues in the CDR3. J gave up 11 bases and V 2 bases, and 3 bases lay outside the gene matches. The CDR3 DNA follows: TGTGCCAGCAGCCAAACAGGGGGCTGGGCTTTCTTT. It is translated as CASSQTGGWAFF.

This chain uses TRBV9 with TRBJ1-2; TRBD1 might be the D (6 bases). Germline CDR1 reads SGDLS; CDR2 reads YYNGEE. The germline V and J ends were trimmed by 0 bases and 8 bases, with 14 bases remaining between them. This CDR3 has 14 residues. The CDR3 here is CASSVAAGVGGYTF. The CDR3 DNA follows: TGTGCCAGCAGCGTAGCGGCAGGGGTAGGCGGCTACACCTTC.

V and J are TRBV10-3 and TRBJ2-5; no reliable D call. The V end lost 4 bases, the J end lost 3 bases, and 3 bases lay between the germline ends. Germline CDR1 is ENHRY and CDR2 is SYGVKD. This CDR3 region has 11 residues. CDR3 amino acids: CAISGEETQYF. For the CDR3, the DNA is TGTGCCATCAGTGGAGAAGAGACCCAGTACTTC.

The chain links TRBV6-5 to TRBJ2-6, with D possibly being TRBD2 (5 bases). The CDR3 totals 15 residues. Trimming shortened V by 6 bases and J by 2 bases, and 11 bases separated the two germline ends. CDR1 and CDR2 from the germline V gene are MNHEY and SVGAGI. CDR3 residues: CASSLDGAGANVLTF. The CDR3, as DNA: TGTGCCAGCAGCCTCGACGGGGCTGGGGCCAACGTCCTGACTTTC.

This chain connects TRBV19 to TRBJ2-2; D ambiguous. The germline CDR1 and CDR2 sequences are LNHDA and SQIVND (reference sequence). The CDR3 covers 15 residues. V lost 3 bases, J lost 4 bases, and 12 bases lay in between. Here the CDR3 reads CASSILTRGTGELFF. The CDR3 DNA reads as TGTGCCAGTAGTATCCTAACCCGAGGCACCGGGGAGCTGTTTTTT.

CDR3 DNA: TGCGCCAGCAGCCCCTACCAGGGGGTTGAAAAACTGTTTTTT. It encodes CASSPYQGVEKLFF. This chain uses TRBV4-3 with TRBJ1-4, with 7 positions matching TRBD1. The CDR3 loop spans 14 amino acids. V lost 4 bases to trimming and J lost 7 bases; unmatched junction nucleotides: 6. Germline CDR1 reads LGHNA; CDR2 reads YSLEER.